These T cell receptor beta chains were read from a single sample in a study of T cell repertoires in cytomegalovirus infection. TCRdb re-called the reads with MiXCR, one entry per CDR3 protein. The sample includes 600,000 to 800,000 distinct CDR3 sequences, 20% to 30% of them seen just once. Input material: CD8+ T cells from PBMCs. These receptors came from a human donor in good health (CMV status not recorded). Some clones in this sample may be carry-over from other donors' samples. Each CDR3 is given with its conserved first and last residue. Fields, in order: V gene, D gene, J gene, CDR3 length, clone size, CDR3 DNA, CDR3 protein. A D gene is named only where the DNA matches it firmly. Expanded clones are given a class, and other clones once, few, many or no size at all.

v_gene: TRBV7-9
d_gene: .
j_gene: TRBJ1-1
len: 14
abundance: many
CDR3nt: TGTGCCAGCAGCCCTAGGGATGTAGTCGAGGTGACTTTCTTT
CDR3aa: CASSPRDVVEVTFF

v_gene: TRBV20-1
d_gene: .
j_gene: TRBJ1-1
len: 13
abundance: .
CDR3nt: TGCAGTGCCACCGGACCCGGCGGCACTGAAGCTTTCTTT
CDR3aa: CSATGPGGTEAFF

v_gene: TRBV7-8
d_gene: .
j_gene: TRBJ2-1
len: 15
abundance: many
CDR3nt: TGTGCCAGCAGCGACCGGGCTCCATCCTACAATGAGCAGTTCTTC
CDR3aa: CASSDRAPSYNEQFF

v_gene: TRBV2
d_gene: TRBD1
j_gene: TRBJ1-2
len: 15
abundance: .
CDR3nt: TGTGCCAGCATCGGAAGGGACAGAAGGGACTATGGCTACACCTTC
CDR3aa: CASIGRDRRDYGYTF

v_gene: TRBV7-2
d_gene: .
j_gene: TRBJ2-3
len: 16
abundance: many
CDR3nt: TGTGCCAGCAGCTTAGCCAAGGGGTGGTCGGGCCTCGGGCAGTATTTT
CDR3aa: CASSLAKGWSGLGQYF

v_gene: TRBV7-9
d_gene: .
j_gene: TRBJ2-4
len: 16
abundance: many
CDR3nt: TGTGCCAGCAGCCCCCCCGCTTCGGTAGCCAAAAACATTCAGTACTTC
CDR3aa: CASSPPASVAKNIQYF

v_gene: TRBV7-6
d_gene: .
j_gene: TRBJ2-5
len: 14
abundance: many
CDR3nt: TGTGCCAGCAAAAGGGGTAGCGACCAAGAGACCCAGTACTTC
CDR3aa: CASKRGSDQETQYF

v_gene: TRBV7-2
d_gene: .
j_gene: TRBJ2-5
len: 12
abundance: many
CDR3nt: TGTGCCAGCAGCTTTCCGTTCGAGACCCAGTACTTC
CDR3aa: CASSFPFETQYF

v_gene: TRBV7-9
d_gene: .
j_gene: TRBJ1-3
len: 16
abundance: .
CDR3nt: TGTGCCAGCAGCCCGGGGGGGCAACCCTCTGGAAACACCATATATTTT
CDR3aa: CASSPGGQPSGNTIYF

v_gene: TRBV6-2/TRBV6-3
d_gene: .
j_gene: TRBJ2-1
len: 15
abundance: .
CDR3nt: TGTGCCAGCAGCCGCGTCCGAGGGCCTTACAATGAGCAGTTCTTC
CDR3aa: CASSRVRGPYNEQFF

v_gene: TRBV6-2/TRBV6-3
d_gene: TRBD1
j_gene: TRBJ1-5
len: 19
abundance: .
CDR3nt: TGTGCCAGCAGTCAAAACCGGGACAGAGCCTATTATAGCAATCAGCCCCAGCATTTT
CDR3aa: CASSQNRDRAYYSNQPQHF

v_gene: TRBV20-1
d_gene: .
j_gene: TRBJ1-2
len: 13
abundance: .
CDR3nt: TGCAGTGCTAGAGGACGCAATTCCTATGGCTACACCTTC
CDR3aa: CSARGRNSYGYTF

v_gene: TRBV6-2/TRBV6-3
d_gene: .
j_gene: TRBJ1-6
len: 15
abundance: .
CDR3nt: TGTGCCAGCAGTTACTCGGCAGGACGGGGCTCACCCCTCCACTTT
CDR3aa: CASSYSAGRGSPLHF

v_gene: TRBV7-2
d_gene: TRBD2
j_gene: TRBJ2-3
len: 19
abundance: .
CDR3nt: TGTGCCAGCAGCTTCCCTCACGGGACTAGCGGGCCTGCGCCAGATACGCAGTATTTT
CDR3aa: CASSFPHGTSGPAPDTQYF